This T cell receptor beta chain was sequenced for a study of shared clonotypes between healthy human individuals. Trimming took 5 bases from V and 3 from J; bases not matched to a gene: 5. The CDR3 contains 14 residues. The germline V gene has CDR1 SGHRS and CDR2 YFSETQ. Execution of the assay was at deep level. Some clones are missing from TCRdb's copy, which holds only in-frame ones; the method was immunoSEQ multiplex PCR. The table lists approximately 2,000,000 clones, around 90% of them singletons, with about 0.36% in the top ten. The chain is built from TRBV5-1 and TRBJ2-7, with 10 nucleotides matching TRBD1. The sequenced sample consisted of naive CD4+ T cells from PBMCs. Subset meaning: CD45RA+ positively selected. This TCR was sampled from a man younger than 30 in good health. Some clones in this sample may be carry-over from other donors' samples. The CDR3 sequence is CASRQGQGRYEQYF. In DNA form, the CDR3 reads TGCGCCAGCAGACAGGGACAGGGGCGCTACGAGCAGTACTTC.